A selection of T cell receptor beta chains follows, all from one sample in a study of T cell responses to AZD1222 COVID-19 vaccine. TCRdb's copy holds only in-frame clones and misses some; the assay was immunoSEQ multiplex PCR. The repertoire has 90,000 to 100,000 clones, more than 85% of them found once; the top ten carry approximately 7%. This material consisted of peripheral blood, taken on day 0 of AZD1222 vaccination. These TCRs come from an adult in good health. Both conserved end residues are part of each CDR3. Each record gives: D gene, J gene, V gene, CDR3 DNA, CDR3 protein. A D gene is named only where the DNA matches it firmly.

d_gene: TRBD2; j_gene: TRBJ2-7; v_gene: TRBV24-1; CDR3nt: TGTGCCACCCCGGGACTAGCAGTTTACGAGCAGTACTTC; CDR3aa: CATPGLAVYEQYF
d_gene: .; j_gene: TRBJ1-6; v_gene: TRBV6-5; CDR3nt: TGTGCCAGCAGTTACGAAGTCAGCTGGGATTCACCCCTCCACTTT; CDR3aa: CASSYEVSWDSPLHF
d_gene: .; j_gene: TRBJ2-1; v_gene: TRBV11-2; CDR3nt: TGTGCCAGCAGCCCCTTTACGGGATACAATGAGCAGTTCTTC; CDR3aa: CASSPFTGYNEQFF
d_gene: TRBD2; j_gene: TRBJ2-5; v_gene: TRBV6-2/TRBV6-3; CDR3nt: TGTGCCAGCAGTTACGAGGGACTAGCGGCTATAGCGGAGACCCAGTACTTC; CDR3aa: CASSYEGLAAIAETQYF
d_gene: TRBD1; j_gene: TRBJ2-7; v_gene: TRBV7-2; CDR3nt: TGTGCCAGCAGCTTATTGGGACAGAATTCCTACGAGCAGTACTTC; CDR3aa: CASSLLGQNSYEQYF
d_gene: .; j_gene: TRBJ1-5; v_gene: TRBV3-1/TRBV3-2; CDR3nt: TGTGCCAGCAGCCAGGCGGCAGGAAGCAATCAGCCCCAGCATTTT; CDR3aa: CASSQAAGSNQPQHF
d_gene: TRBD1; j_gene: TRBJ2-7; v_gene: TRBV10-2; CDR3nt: TGCGCCAGCAGTCAGTGGCAGGGGGCGGGGGAGCAGTACTTC; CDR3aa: CASSQWQGAGEQYF
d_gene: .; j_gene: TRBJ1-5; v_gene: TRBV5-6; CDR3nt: TGTGCCAGCAGCAGAGGGGGGTCCCAGCATTTT; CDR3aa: CASSRGGSQHF
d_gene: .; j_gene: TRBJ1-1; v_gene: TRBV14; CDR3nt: TGTGCCAGCAGTACAGGACGGGGAGAAAAAGCTTTCTTT; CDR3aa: CASSTGRGEKAFF
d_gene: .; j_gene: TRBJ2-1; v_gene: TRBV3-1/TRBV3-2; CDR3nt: TGTGCCAGCAGCCAAGTCGGCGCTAAGCCCCATGAGCAGTTCTTC; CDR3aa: CASSQVGAKPHEQFF